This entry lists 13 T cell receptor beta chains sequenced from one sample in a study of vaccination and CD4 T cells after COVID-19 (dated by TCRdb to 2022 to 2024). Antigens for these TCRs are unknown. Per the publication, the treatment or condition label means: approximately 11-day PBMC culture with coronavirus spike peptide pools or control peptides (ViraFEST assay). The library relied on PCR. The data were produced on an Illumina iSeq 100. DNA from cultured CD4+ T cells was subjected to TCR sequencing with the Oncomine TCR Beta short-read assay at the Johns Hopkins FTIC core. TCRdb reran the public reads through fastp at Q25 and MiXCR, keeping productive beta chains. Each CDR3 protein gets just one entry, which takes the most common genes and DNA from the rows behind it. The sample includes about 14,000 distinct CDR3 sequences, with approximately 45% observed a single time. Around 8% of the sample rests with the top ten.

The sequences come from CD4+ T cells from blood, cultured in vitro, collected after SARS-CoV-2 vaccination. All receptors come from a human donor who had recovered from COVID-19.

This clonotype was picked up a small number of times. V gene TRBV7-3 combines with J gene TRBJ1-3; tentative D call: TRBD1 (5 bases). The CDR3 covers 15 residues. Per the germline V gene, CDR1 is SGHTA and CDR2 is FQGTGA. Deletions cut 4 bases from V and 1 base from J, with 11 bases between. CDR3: CASSSRAGSGNTIYF. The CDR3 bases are TGTGCCAGCAGCTCCCGTGCAGGGTCTGGAAACACCATATATTTT.

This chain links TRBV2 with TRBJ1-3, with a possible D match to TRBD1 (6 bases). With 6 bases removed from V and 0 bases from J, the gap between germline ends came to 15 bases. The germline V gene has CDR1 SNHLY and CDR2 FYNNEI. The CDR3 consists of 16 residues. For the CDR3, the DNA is TGTGCCAGCAGAAGGACAGTCGTGTACTCTGGAAACACCATATATTTT. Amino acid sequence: CASRRTVVYSGNTIYF.

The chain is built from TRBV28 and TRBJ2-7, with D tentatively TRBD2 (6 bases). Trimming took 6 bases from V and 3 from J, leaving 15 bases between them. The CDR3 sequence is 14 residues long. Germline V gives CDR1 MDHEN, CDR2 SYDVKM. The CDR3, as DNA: TGTGCCAGCAGGCCTCGTAGCGGAAACTACGAGCAGTACTTC. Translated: CASRPRSGNYEQYF.

CDR3 sequence: CASLVASTDTQYF. CDR3 DNA: TGTGCCAGCCTCGTCGCTAGCACAGATACGCAGTATTTT. The rearrangement joins TRBV5-5 to TRBJ2-3; D ambiguous. There are 13 residues in the CDR3. The V end lost 7 bases, the J end lost 0 bases, and 9 bases lay between the germline ends. The germline V gene encodes CDR1 SGHKS and CDR2 YYEKEE (reference sequence).

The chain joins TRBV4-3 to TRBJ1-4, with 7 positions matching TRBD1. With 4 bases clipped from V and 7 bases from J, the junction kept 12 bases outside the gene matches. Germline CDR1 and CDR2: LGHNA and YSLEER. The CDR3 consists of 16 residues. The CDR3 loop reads CASSRPLDRVGEKLFF. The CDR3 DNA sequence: TGCGCCAGCAGCCGACCTCTAGACAGGGTGGGTGAAAAACTGTTTTTT.

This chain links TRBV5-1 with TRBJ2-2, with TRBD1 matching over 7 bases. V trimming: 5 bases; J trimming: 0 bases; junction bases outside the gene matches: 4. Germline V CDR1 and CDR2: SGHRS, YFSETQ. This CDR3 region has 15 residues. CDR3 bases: TGCGCCAGCAGACAGGGGACGGCGAACACCGGGGAGCTGTTTTTT. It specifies CASRQGTANTGELFF.

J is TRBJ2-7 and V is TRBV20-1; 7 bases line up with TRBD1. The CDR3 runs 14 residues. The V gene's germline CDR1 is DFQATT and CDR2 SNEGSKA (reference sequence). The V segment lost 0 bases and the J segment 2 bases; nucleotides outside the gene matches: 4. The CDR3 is CSARDGDSPYEQYF. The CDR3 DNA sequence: TGCAGTGCTAGAGACGGGGACAGTCCCTACGAGCAGTACTTC.

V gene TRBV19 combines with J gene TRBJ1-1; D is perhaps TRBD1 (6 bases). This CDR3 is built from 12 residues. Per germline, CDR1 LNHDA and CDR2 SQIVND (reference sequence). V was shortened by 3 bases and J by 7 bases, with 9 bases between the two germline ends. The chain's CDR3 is CASSMGHYEAFF. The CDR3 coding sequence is TGTGCCAGTAGTATGGGACATTATGAAGCTTTCTTT.

The CDR3 bases are TGTGCCAGCAGCTTCGGGTTAGGGGAGACCCAGTACTTC. Its translation is CASSFGLGETQYF. This sequence joins TRBV7-3 and TRBJ2-5, with unresolved D. This CDR3 contains 13 residues. V lost 3 bases and J lost 5, with 10 bases in between. The germline V gene encodes CDR1 SGHTA and CDR2 FQGTGA.

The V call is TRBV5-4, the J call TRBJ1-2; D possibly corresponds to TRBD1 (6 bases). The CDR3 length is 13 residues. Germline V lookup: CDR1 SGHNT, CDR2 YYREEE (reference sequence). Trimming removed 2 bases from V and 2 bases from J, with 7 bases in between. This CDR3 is CASSFDRNYGYTF. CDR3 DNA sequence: TGTGCCAGCAGCTTTGACAGGAACTATGGCTACACCTTC.

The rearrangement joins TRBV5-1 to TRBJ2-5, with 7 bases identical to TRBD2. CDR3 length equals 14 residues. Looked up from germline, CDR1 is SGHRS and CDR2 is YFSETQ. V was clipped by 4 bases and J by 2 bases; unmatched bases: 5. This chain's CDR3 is CASSGTSAQETQYF. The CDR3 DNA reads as TGCGCCAGCAGCGGTACTAGCGCGCAAGAGACCCAGTACTTC.

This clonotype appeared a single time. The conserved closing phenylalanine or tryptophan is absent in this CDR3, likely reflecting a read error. The CDR3 loop reads CASSKQASGSIETQYV. In DNA form, the CDR3 reads TGCGCCAGCAGTAAGCAGGCTAGCGGTTCTATCGAGACCCAGTACGTC. The chain employs TRBV4-1 and TRBJ2-5; 7 nucleotides agree with TRBD2. CDR1 MGHRA and CDR2 YSYEKL come from the germline V gene. This CDR3 spans 16 amino acids. Trimming removed 6 bases from V and 5 bases from J; junction bases left unmatched: 15.

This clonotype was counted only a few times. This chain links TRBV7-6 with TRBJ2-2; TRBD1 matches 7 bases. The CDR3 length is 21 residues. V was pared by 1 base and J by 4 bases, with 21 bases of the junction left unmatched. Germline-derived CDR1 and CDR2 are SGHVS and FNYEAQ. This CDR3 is CASSLVSVGTDRRGGTGELFF. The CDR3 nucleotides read TGTGCCAGCAGCTTAGTGAGCGTGGGGACAGACCGACGTGGAGGCACCGGGGAGCTGTTTTTT.